This T cell receptor (beta chain) was recorded in a study of graft-versus-host responses after intestinal transplantation. The protocol was immunoSEQ multiplex PCR, while the TCRdb copy is restricted to in-frame clones and leaves out a portion. The sample lists approximately 50,000 clones; 85% to 90% were seen once. This CDR3 is 15 amino acids long. With V trimmed by 6 bases and J by 2 bases, 8 bases remained unmatched. The germline V gene has CDR1 MNHEY and CDR2 SVGAGI. This sequence was found in a human patient who received an intestinal transplant, so some T cells may come from the graft donor. This chain uses TRBV6-5 with TRBJ2-3, with 7 bases aligning to TRBD1. The sequencing used PBMCs, collected 26 days after transplant. The CDR3 reads CASSKPGQTTDTQYF. DNA of the CDR3: TGTGCCAGCAGCAAACCGGGACAGACCACAGATACGCAGTATTTT.